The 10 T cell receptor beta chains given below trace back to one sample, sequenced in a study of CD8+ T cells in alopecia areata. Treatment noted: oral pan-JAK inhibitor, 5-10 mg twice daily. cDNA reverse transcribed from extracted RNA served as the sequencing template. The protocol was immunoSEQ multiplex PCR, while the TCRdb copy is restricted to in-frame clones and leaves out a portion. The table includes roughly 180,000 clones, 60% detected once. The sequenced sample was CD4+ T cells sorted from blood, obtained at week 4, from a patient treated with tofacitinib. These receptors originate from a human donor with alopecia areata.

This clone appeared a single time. CDR3 loop: CSVGLAGGKSGEQYF. In nucleotides, the CDR3 is TGCAGCGTTGGGCTAGCGGGGGGAAAAAGCGGCGAGCAGTACTTC. The chain recombines TRBV29-1 with TRBJ2-7; 11 bases agree with TRBD2. Trimming removed 4 bases from V and 6 bases from J; junction bases left unmatched: 11. The germline CDR1 and CDR2 sequences are SQVTM and ANQGSEA. There are 15 residues in the CDR3.

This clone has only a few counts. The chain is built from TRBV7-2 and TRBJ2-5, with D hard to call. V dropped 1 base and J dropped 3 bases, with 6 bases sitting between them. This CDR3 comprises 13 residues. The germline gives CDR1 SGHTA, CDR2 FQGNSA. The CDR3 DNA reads TGTGCCAGCAGCTTAGGTGCCGAAGAGACCCAGTACTTC. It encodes CASSLGAEETQYF.

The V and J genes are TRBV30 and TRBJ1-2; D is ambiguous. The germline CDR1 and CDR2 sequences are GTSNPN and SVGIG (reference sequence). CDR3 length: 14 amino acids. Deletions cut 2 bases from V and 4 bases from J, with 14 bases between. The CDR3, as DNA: TGTGCCTGGAGTAGGATATCGGTTTTCTATGGCTACACCTTC. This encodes CAWSRISVFYGYTF.

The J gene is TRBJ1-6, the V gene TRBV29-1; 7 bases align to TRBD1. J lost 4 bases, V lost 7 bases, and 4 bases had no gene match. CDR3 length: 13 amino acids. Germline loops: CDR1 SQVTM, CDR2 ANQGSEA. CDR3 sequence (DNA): TGCAGCGACGACAGGGTGTATAATTCACCCCTCCACTTT. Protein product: CSDDRVYNSPLHF.

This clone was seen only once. In DNA, the CDR3 is TGCGCCAGCAGCCACCTGGACAGGGCCGGCGGGGAGCTGTTTTTT. It translates to CASSHLDRAGGELFF. This sequence joins TRBV4-1 and TRBJ2-2, with TRBD1 identical over 8 bases. CDR1 is MGHRA and CDR2 is YSYEKL in the germline V gene. V shed 3 bases and J 7 bases; nucleotides not matched to a gene: 7. The CDR3 consists of 15 residues.

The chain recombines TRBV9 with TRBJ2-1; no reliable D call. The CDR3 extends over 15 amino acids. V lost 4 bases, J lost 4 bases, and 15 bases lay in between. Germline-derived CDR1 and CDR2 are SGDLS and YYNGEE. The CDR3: CASSLLKAQYNEQFF. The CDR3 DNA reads TGTGCCAGCAGCCTCTTGAAGGCTCAGTACAATGAGCAGTTCTTC.

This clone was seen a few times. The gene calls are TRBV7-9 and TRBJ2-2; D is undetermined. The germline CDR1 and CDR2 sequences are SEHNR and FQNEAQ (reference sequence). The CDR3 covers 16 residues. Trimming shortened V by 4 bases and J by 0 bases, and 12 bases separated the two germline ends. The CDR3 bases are TGTGCCAGCAGCTCCGATCGGACCACGAACACCGGGGAGCTGTTTTTT. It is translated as CASSSDRTTNTGELFF.

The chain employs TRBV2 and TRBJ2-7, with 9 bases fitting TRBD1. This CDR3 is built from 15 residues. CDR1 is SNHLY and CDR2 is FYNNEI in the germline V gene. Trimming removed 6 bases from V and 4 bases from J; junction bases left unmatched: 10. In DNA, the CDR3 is TGTGCCAGCAGCGCCGTAGGGGACAGGGCGTACGAGCAGTACTTC. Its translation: CASSAVGDRAYEQYF.

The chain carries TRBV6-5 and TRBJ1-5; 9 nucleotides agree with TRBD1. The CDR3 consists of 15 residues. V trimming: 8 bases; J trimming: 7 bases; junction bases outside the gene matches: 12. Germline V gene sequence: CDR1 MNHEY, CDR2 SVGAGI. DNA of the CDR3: TGTGCCAGCTCCGGACAGGGGAGTGGTGGGCAGCCCCAGCATTTT. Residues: CASSGQGSGGQPQHF.

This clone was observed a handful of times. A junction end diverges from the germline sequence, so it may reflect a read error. The CDR3 DNA follows: TGTGCCATTAGTGGACGGACGGGGGGCACCGGGGAGCTGTTTTTT. This gives the protein CAISGRTGGTGELFF. The gene calls are TRBV10-3 and TRBJ2-2; 7 bases are shared with TRBD2. Germline CDR1 reads ENHRY; CDR2 reads SYGVKD. This CDR3 spans 15 amino acids.